These T cell receptor beta chains were read from a single sample in a study of PD-1 blockade in classical Hodgkin lymphoma. TCRdb keeps only in-frame clones here, not all; method: immunoSEQ multiplex PCR. In the table there are approximately 61,000 clones, nearly 90% of which are singletons. Sequencing was performed on peripheral blood mononuclear cells (PBMCs), taken before the fourth cycle of nivolumab. These receptors all come from a human donor with classical Hodgkin lymphoma. Both conserved end residues are part of each CDR3. Fields, in order: J gene, D gene, clone size, V gene, CDR3 protein, CDR3 DNA. A D gene is named only where the DNA matches it firmly. The size field is filled for only some rows; it gives once, few, many or a size class.

TRBJ2-3	TRBD2	.	TRBV7-9	CASSSRSSGGPEDTQYF	TGTGCCAGCAGCTCCCGTTCTAGCGGGGGCCCGGAGGATACGCAGTATTTT
TRBJ1-2	.	.	TRBV2	CASSVATAANYGYTF	TGTGCCAGCAGTGTTGCGACAGCAGCTAACTATGGCTACACCTTC
TRBJ1-1	.	.	TRBV6-5	CASRAGDTEAFF	TGTGCCAGCAGGGCCGGCGACACTGAAGCTTTCTTT
TRBJ2-3	.	.	TRBV11-2	CASSTERVANTDTQYF	TGTGCCAGCAGCACCGAGCGGGTAGCCAACACAGATACGCAGTATTTT
TRBJ1-3	.	once	TRBV5-1	CASSLEGGSGNTIYF	TGCGCCAGCAGCTTGGAGGGGGGCTCTGGAAACACCATATATTTT
TRBJ2-3	.	.	TRBV5-4	CASSLGRDSSTDTQYF	TGTGCCAGCAGCTTGGGGAGGGACAGTTCCACAGATACGCAGTATTTT
TRBJ1-4	.	.	TRBV7-9	CASSLEGVREEKLFF	TGTGCCAGCAGCTTAGAAGGGGTGAGGGAAGAAAAACTGTTTTTT
TRBJ2-2	TRBD2	once	TRBV7-9	CASRPRTSGAPNTGELFF	TGTGCCAGCAGACCCCGGACTAGCGGGGCGCCGAACACCGGGGAGCTGTTTTTT
TRBJ2-1	TRBD2	once	TRBV11-2	CASSLGGGAYNEQFF	TGTGCCAGCAGCTTGGGCGGGGGGGCCTACAATGAGCAGTTCTTC
TRBJ2-5	.	.	TRBV5-1	CASSLAPRGAGEQYF	TGCGCCAGCAGCTTGGCCCCCAGGGGCGCGGGGGAGCAGTACTTC
TRBJ1-2	TRBD1	.	TRBV5-3	CARSPGQGDYGYTF	TGTGCCAGAAGCCCAGGGCAGGGGGACTATGGCTACACCTTC
TRBJ1-3	TRBD1	.	TRBV5-1	CASSATGASGNTIYF	TGCGCCAGCAGCGCGACAGGGGCCTCTGGAAACACCATATATTTT
TRBJ2-3	TRBD2	.	TRBV4-2	CASSPPISGGAADTQYF	TGTGCCAGCAGCCCACCGATCAGCGGGGGGGCCGCAGATACGCAGTATTTT
TRBJ2-7	.	.	TRBV5-1	CASSEHAPVGEQYF	TGCGCCAGCAGCGAACACGCGCCAGTAGGCGAGCAGTACTTC
TRBJ2-3	.	.	TRBV5-1	CASSLMSGTDTQYF	TGCGCCAGCAGCTTGATGTCTGGCACAGATACGCAGTATTTT
TRBJ2-1	.	once	TRBV2	CASRGTYLQYEQFF	TGTGCCAGCAGGGGAACTTACCTACAATATGAGCAGTTCTTC
TRBJ1-1	.	.	TRBV6-1	CASSEAVREARAFF	TGTGCCAGCAGTGAAGCAGTCAGGGAGGCGCGAGCTTTCTTT
TRBJ1-1	.	few	TRBV5-1	CASRWGAGNTEAFF	TGCGCCAGCAGGTGGGGGGCTGGGAACACTGAAGCTTTCTTT
TRBJ1-4	.	.	TRBV29-1	CSVDGPNEKLFF	TGCAGCGTTGACGGACCTAATGAAAAACTGTTTTTT
TRBJ1-5	TRBD1	.	TRBV5-1	CASSPGQSNQPQHF	TGCGCCAGCAGCCCGGGACAGAGCAATCAGCCCCAGCATTTT
TRBJ1-5	.	once	TRBV7-9	CASSLGSNSNQPQHF	TGTGCCAGCAGCTTAGGCAGCAATAGCAATCAGCCCCAGCATTTT
TRBJ1-6	TRBD1	medium-sized	TRBV27	CASTRTGSPSPLHF	TGTGCCAGCACTCGGACAGGGAGTCCTTCACCCCTCCACTTT
TRBJ2-7	TRBD2	.	TRBV5-1	CASSFMGTSGTEQYF	TGCGCCAGCAGCTTTATGGGGACTAGCGGGACCGAGCAGTACTTC
TRBJ1-4	.	.	TRBV29-1	CSVVGQGYEKLFF	TGCAGCGTTGTGGGTCAGGGATATGAAAAACTGTTTTTT
TRBJ1-6	.	once	TRBV6-5	CASSYSGNSYNSPLHF	TGTGCCAGCAGTTACTCGGGGAACTCCTATAATTCACCCCTCCACTTT
TRBJ2-2	TRBD2	.	TRBV7-8	CASSPYPPRGKTGELFF	TGTGCCAGCAGCCCATACCCACCGCGGGGGAAAACCGGGGAGCTGTTTTTT
TRBJ2-7	.	.	TRBV19	CASSISFGHNYEQYF	TGTGCCAGTAGTATTAGCTTCGGGCACAACTACGAGCAGTACTTC
TRBJ1-4	.	.	TRBV7-6	CASSLEEGNNEKLFF	TGTGCCAGCAGCTTAGAGGAGGGAAATAATGAAAAACTGTTTTTT
TRBJ2-2	.	.	TRBV28	CASSLRRNTGELFF	TGTGCCAGCAGTTTACGAAGGAACACCGGGGAGCTGTTTTTT
TRBJ1-4	TRBD1	.	TRBV7-9	CASEAPGQGNEKLFF	TGTGCCAGCGAGGCTCCGGGACAGGGTAATGAAAAACTGTTTTTT
TRBJ2-7	TRBD1	.	TRBV6-6	CASHRGGSYEQYF	TGTGCCAGCCACAGGGGCGGGTCCTACGAGCAGTACTTC
TRBJ1-2	TRBD1	.	TRBV5-1	CASSPRGLGYGYTF	TGCGCCAGCAGCCCCAGGGGGCTTGGCTATGGCTACACCTTC
TRBJ2-6	TRBD1	few	TRBV6-5	CASSDRVSGANVLTF	TGTGCCAGCAGCGACAGGGTTTCTGGGGCCAACGTCCTGACTTTC